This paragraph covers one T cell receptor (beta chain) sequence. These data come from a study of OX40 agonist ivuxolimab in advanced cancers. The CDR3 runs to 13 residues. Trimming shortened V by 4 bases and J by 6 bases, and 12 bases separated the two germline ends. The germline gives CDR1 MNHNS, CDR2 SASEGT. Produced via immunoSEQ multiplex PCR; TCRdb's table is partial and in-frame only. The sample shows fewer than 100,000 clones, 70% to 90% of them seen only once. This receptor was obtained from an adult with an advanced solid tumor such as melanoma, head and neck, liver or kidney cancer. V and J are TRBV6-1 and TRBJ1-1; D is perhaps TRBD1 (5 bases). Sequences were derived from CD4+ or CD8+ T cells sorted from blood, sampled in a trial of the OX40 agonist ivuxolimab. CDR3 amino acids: CASSVQGGSEAFF. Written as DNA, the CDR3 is TGTGCCAGCAGTGTTCAGGGAGGGTCTGAAGCTTTCTTT.